The sequence of this T cell receptor beta chain was determined in a study of response to subunit inactivated influenza vaccine. TCRdb re-called the RT-PCR reads through MiXCR, storing one row per CDR3 protein. The table includes about 520,000 distinct CDR3 sequences, more than 7% detected once. This clonotype came up many times. Its antigen remains unidentified. CDR3 length equals 16 residues. Trimming at V came to 2 bases and at J to 3 bases, leaving 7 bases not matched to a gene. The germline V gene has CDR1 SQVTM and CDR2 ANQGSEA. Findings of the study overall: That few new T cells are recruited by each seasonal influenza vaccination was the authors' suggestion.

This clonotype originated in a man aged 45-69 years who received an inactivated influenza vaccine. The V gene is TRBV29-1, the J gene TRBJ2-1; 10 bases are shared with TRBD2. This specimen consisted of PBMCs from blood, obtained about 23 months after vaccination. CDR3 coding DNA: TGCAGCGTTGAACCGACTAGCGGGTCTCACTACAATGAGCAGTTCTTC. It encodes CSVEPTSGSHYNEQFF.